The TCR beta chain described here comes from a study of cytomegalovirus exposure and HLA in healthy donors. Study in general: The same platform used for the approximately 670 first-cohort repertoires was also used for the 90 to 150 validation repertoires, as a later analysis reported. Study-wide points: While the bulk of TCR sequences proved rare, some public TCRs turned up in many donors. Clusters of TCRs from the first cohort tended to co-occur in the roughly 120 validation repertoires (as a later analysis found).

Sequencing was performed with immunoSEQ multiplex PCR; in TCRdb, only in-frame clones are kept and a portion is missing. The sample lists 150,000 to 200,000 clones, around nine tenths seen once, with less than 9.5% in the top ten. V lost 7 bases and J 4 bases, leaving 11 bases between the germline ends. The CDR3 consists of 13 residues. Germline CDR1 reads SGHTA; CDR2 reads FQGNSA. The table lists this clone with a count of one. The antigen is undetermined. This sequence joins TRBV7-2 and TRBJ1-3; D gene unclear. The TCR comes from a man younger than 40 in good health and CMV-seropositive. Input material: PBMCs. The CDR3 DNA sequence: TGTGCCAGCAACCTAGCGAGGGGAAACACCATATATTTT. It specifies CASNLARGNTIYF.